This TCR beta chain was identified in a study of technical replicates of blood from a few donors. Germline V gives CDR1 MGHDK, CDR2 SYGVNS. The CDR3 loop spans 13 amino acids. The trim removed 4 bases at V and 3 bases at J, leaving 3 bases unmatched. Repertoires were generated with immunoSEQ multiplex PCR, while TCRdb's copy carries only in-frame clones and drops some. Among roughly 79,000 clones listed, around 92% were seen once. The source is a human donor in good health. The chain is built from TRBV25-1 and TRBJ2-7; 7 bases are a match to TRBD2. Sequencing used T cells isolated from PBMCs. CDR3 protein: CASSVGGSYEQYF. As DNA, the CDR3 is TGTGCCAGCAGTGTGGGCGGGAGCTACGAGCAGTACTTC.